These 5 T cell receptor beta chains were all obtained from the same sample, sequenced in a study of T cells in Graves' hyperthyroidism and ophthalmopathy. Regions amplified from RNA transcripts were the TCR beta CDR3 regions. HTBI primers were employed in a first-round RT-PCR of the TCR CDR3. TCRdb reprocessed the multiplex PCR reads via MiXCR and lists one record per CDR3 protein. Seen here are roughly 840,000 distinct CDR3 sequences, around 39% observed once, and the top ten hold 7.5% to 9.5%. The source material was blood. The receptors here all came from a man between 18 and 35 years old with Graves' hyperthyroidism.

There are many counts of this clonotype. The chain combines TRBV7-3 with TRBJ1-6, with 7 bases lining up with TRBD1. The CDR3 spans 15 residues. CDR1 is SGHTA and CDR2 is FQGTGA in the germline V gene. Trimming at V came to 6 bases and at J to 9 bases, leaving 11 bases not matched to a gene. CDR3 sequence reads: CASSLKDRSGSPLHF. The CDR3 DNA follows: TGTGCCAGCAGTTTGAAGGACAGGTCCGGTTCACCCCTCCACTTT. Supplemented by reference TRBV7-3 and TRBJ1-6, the full variable domain reads GAGVSQTPSNKVTEKGKYVELRCDPISGHTALYWYRQSLGQGPEFLIYFQGTGAADDSGLPNDRFFAVRPEGSVSTLKIQRTERGDSAVYLCASSLKDRSGSPLHFGNGTRLTVT.

This chain connects TRBV6-5 to TRBJ1-4; D is unclear. V was pared by 5 bases and J by 8 bases, with 12 bases between. Germline CDR1 MNHEY, CDR2 SVGAGI. The CDR3 extends over 13 amino acids. CDR3 region: CASSETTGEKLFF. In DNA, the CDR3 is TGTGCCAGCAGTGAGACCACCGGGGAAAAACTGTTTTTT.

This clonotype was counted many times. The rearrangement links TRBV10-3 to TRBJ1-6, with unresolved D. The CDR3 runs to 13 residues. Deletions cut 8 bases from V and 8 bases from J, with 13 bases between. Germline loops: CDR1 ENHRY, CDR2 SYGVKD. For the CDR3, the DNA is TGTGCCATCCAAGGGCAGCTAGATTCACCCCTCCACTTT. The encoded protein is CAIQGQLDSPLHF.

A note on this clonotype: A much larger clone differs from this one at a single base, so this may be a read error. The chain carries TRBV7-2 and TRBJ2-7; no reliable D call. V was pared by 3 bases and J by 2 bases, with 8 bases between. The CDR3 is 13 amino acids. Germline V CDR1 and CDR2: SGHTA, FQGNSA. The DNA for the CDR3 is TGTGCCAGCAGCTTTTACAAGGCCTACGAGCAGTACTTC. It specifies CASSFYKAYEQYF.

This clonotype was detected many times. The V call is TRBV29-1, the J call TRBJ2-7; 8 nucleotides agree with TRBD1. The V segment lost 5 bases and the J segment 7 bases; nucleotides outside the gene matches: 10. Germline CDR1 SQVTM, CDR2 ANQGSEA. This CDR3 comprises 13 residues. The CDR3: CSVRGTGGWEQYF. CDR3 bases: TGCAGCGTTCGAGGGACAGGTGGGTGGGAGCAGTACTTC.